Listed here are 6 T cell receptor beta chains from one sample, sequenced in a study of neoadjuvant nivolumab and ipilimumab in lung cancer. Using immunoSEQ multiplex PCR, the repertoire was profiled, and TCRdb retains in-frame clones only, with some absent. This repertoire shows 25,000 to 30,000 clones, about 80% found once; its top ten account for 15% to 20%. Sequencing used tumor tissue, obtained after neoadjuvant nivolumab, alone or with ipilimumab, at or shortly before surgery. The origin of the receptors is an adult with non-small cell lung cancer.

The chain is built from TRBV5-3 and TRBJ1-5; 10 nucleotides align to TRBD1. TRBV5-3 is an ORF for which the function is uncertain. This CDR3 is 16 amino acids long. After removal of 5 bases from V and 6 bases from J, the junction contained 11 bases not matched to a gene. The CDR3 bases are TGTGCCAGAAGTCTCAAGACAGGGGGCAGAGGTCAGCCCCAGCATTTT. Residues: CARSLKTGGRGQPQHF.

This chain links TRBV7-2 with TRBJ1-2; D is unresolved. V dropped 1 base and J dropped 4 bases, with 4 bases sitting between them. The CDR3 consists of 12 residues. Per germline, CDR1 SGHTA and CDR2 FQGNSA. The CDR3 DNA follows: TGTGCCAGCAGCTTAGAGGGCTATGGCTACACCTTC. Amino acid sequence: CASSLEGYGYTF.

This sequence joins TRBV6-5 and TRBJ1-2, with D perhaps matching TRBD1 (5 bases). V was trimmed by 2 bases and J by 0 bases, leaving 7 bases between them. CDR3 length: 14 amino acids. Looked up from germline, CDR1 is MNHEY and CDR2 is SVGAGI. The CDR3 region has the DNA TGTGCCAGCAGTTACAGGGGAGCTAACTATGGCTACACCTTC. Translating it yields CASSYRGANYGYTF.

The J gene is TRBJ2-2, the V gene TRBV30; TRBD1 matches at 10 bases. V lost 7 bases, J lost 5 bases, and 13 bases stayed unmatched. CDR3 length: 16 residues. The germline V gene encodes CDR1 GTSNPN and CDR2 SVGIG (reference sequence). The CDR3 here is CASTPGTGVWTGELFF. The CDR3 DNA is TGTGCCTCCACCCCCGGGACAGGGGTTTGGACCGGGGAGCTGTTTTTT.

This chain joins TRBV11-2 and TRBJ2-7, with 13 bases that match TRBD2. V shed 1 base, J shed 3 bases, and the junction held 6 bases outside the gene matches. The length of the CDR3 is 17 residues. Germline CDR1 and CDR2: SGHAT and FQNNGV. As DNA, the CDR3 is TGTGCCAGCAGCTTAGGTGGACTAGCGGGGGTTAACTACGAGCAGTACTTC. It yields the protein CASSLGGLAGVNYEQYF.

The V and J genes are TRBV11-2 and TRBJ1-2; D perhaps matches TRBD1 (6 bases). V lost 2 bases, J lost 6 bases, and 16 bases lay in between. The CDR3 contains 15 residues. Germline-derived CDR1 and CDR2 are SGHAT and FQNNGV. The CDR3 region is CASSLLQKQGDGYTF. The CDR3 DNA is TGTGCCAGCAGCTTATTACAGAAACAGGGCGATGGCTACACCTTC.